The TCR beta chain under discussion was sequenced for a study of cytomegalovirus exposure and HLA in healthy donors. Germline assignment: CDR1 SQVTM and CDR2 ANQGSEA. Trimming left V 0 bases short and J 4 bases short, with 12 bases between. The CDR3 loop spans 14 amino acids. Turning to this clone: The antigen remains undetermined.

13 Jbeta primers and 60 Vbeta primers were used for the PCR. Sequencing used immunoSEQ multiplex PCR; TCRdb keeps in-frame clones, though not all of them. The repertoire holds 95,000 to 150,000 clones, more than 60% seen once, with less than 2% in the top ten. Regarding the study as a whole: Generally TCR sequences proved uncommon, though certain public TCRs appeared in numerous donors. The authors assumed roughly uniform sequencing depth across donors for presence/absence analyses. A few chains tied to CMV proved CMV antigen-specific in vitro. For TCR beta chains, V- and J-gene trimming was later linked to a missense DCLRE1C variant.

The TCR sequence derives from a man between 18 and 29 years old in good health and CMV-seronegative. The chain has TRBV29-1 and TRBJ1-1; TRBD1 is a possible D gene (6 bases). Source material: PBMCs. CDR3 sequence reads: CSVEEKQGATEAFF. In DNA, the CDR3 is TGCAGCGTTGAAGAGAAACAGGGAGCCACTGAAGCTTTCTTT.